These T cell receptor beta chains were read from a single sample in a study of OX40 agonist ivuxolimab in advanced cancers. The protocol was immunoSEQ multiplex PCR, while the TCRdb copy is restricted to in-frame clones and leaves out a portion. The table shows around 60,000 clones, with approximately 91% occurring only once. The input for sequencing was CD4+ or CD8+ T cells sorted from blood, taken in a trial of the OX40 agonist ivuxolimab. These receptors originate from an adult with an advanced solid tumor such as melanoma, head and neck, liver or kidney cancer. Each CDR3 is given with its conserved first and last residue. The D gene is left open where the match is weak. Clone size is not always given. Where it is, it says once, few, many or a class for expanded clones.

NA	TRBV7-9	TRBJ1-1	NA	TGTGCCAGCAGGGATCGGGAGGGAATGAACACTGAAGCTTTCTTT	CASRDREGMNTEAFF
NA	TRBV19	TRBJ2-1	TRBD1	TGTGCCAGTAGTATAACCGGACAGGGGCAGGGCAATGAGCAGTTCTTC	CASSITGQGQGNEQFF
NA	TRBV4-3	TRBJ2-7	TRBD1	TGCGCCAGCAGCCAAGTCTGGACAGGACCCTACGAGCAGTACTTC	CASSQVWTGPYEQYF
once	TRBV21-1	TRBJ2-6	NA	TGTGCCAGCCCCAAGGGACCCAGCTCTGGGGCCAACGTCCTGACTTTC	CASPKGPSSGANVLTF
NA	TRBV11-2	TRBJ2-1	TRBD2	TGTGCCAGCAGCTTATACCCCATGGGAGCTAGCGGACTCTACAATGAGCAGTTCTTC	CASSLYPMGASGLYNEQFF
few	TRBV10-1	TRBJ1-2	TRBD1	TGCGCCAGCAGTACTCTCGGACAGGGTGATGGCTACACCTTC	CASSTLGQGDGYTF
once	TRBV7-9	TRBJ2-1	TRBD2	TGTGCCAGCAGCTCCCTGCGGGAGTACCACAATGAGCAGTTCTTC	CASSSLREYHNEQFF
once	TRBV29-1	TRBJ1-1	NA	TGCAGCGTGGGCAGGGAAGCTTTCTTT	CSVGREAFF
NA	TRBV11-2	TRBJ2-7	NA	TGTGCCAGCAGCTTAGCCGGGGGCGCCTACTACGAGCAGTACTTC	CASSLAGGAYYEQYF
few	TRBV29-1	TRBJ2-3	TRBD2	TGCAGCGTCCTCAATCTAGCGGGGACCACAGATACGCAGTATTTT	CSVLNLAGTTDTQYF
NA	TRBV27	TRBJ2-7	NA	TGTGCCAGCAGTTTCGACCGTCGCGAGCAGTACTTC	CASSFDRREQYF
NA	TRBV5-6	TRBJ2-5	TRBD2	TGTGCCAGCAGCTTGGCGGGGGGACGGCAAGAGACCCAGTACTTC	CASSLAGGRQETQYF
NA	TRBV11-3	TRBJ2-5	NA	TGTGCCAGCAGCCGGATAGGAGAGACCCAGTACTTC	CASSRIGETQYF
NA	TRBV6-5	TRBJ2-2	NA	TGTGCCAGCAGCCCCGGACTAAACACCGGGGAGCTGTTTTTT	CASSPGLNTGELFF
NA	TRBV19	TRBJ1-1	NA	TGTGCCAGTAGTATGGGGAGGGGATCTAACACTGAAGCTTTCTTT	CASSMGRGSNTEAFF
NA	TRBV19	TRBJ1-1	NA	TGTGCCAGTAGTCCGGTGACCACCTTTTCTGAAGCTTTCTTT	CASSPVTTFSEAFF
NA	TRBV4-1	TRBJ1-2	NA	TGCGCCAGCAGCCAAGAGACGGGTTGGAACTATGGCTACACCTTC	CASSQETGWNYGYTF
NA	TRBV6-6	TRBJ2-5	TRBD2	TGTGCCAGCACCCAAGCCCCAAGCGGGAGTGTTGAGACCCAGTACTTC	CASTQAPSGSVETQYF
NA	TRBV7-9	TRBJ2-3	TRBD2	TGTGCCAGCAGGACTAGCGTATTTGACACAGATACGCAGTATTTT	CASRTSVFDTDTQYF